A selection of T cell receptor beta chains follows, all from one sample in a study of immune evolution from preneoplasia to lung adenocarcinoma. Assay: immunoSEQ multiplex PCR; the TCRdb copy retains only in-frame clones and omits some. Found here are under 3,000 clones, roughly 80% of them singletons; the top ten hold roughly 5.7%. Sequenced input: FFPE invasive lung adenocarcinoma tissue. These receptors all come from a person aged 60-79 years with invasive lung adenocarcinoma. CDR3s include the opening cysteine and the closing phenylalanine or tryptophan. Each record gives: V gene, J gene, CDR3 protein.

>TRBV28|TRBJ1-2
CASSLGRGPNYGYTF
>TRBV30|TRBJ2-5
CAWRTFPPGLGGETQYF
>TRBV19|TRBJ2-3
CASSTFSSPDTQYF
>TRBV28|TRBJ2-5
CASSFMADKETQYF
>TRBV5-1|TRBJ2-1
CASSFGQGLFTEQFF
>TRBV9|TRBJ1-1
CASSVVPGTETLNTEAFF
>TRBV28|TRBJ2-7
CASRRYREQYF
>TRBV2|TRBJ1-1
CASSELMNTEAFF
>TRBV28|TRBJ2-7
CASRAPGGGSYEQYF
>TRBV28|TRBJ1-1
CASSFMGAEAFF
>TRBV28|TRBJ2-7
CASSSAGQGGEQYF
>TRBV28|TRBJ1-1
CASRQYRGDTEAFF
>TRBV28|TRBJ1-5
CASRILGRPGNQPQHF
>TRBV6-5|TRBJ2-1
CASRKSGTAYNEQFF
>TRBV6-1|TRBJ2-7
CASRPGQGTNEQYF
>TRBV6-5|TRBJ2-7
CASSYSPLAVYEQYF
>TRBV5-4|TRBJ2-5
CASSLNSETQYF